These 30 T cell receptor beta chains originate from one sample sequenced in a study of T-cell memory formation after mild COVID-19. TCRdb called the 5' RACE reads again in MiXCR, with one record for every CDR3 protein. The data contain approximately 300,000 distinct CDR3 sequences, 15% to 20% of them seen just once; the ten biggest clones take up about 20%. The sequencing input was PBMCs or a T cell subset sorted from them (not recorded which). Receptor source: a man aged 18 to 30 who had mild COVID-19 (a few samples of this study predate the infection). Cell type and time point are not known.

V gene TRBV4-1 combines with J gene TRBJ2-7; the D is unclear. Germline V gene sequence: CDR1 MGHRA, CDR2 YSYEKL. CDR3 length: 11 residues. Deletions cut 4 bases from V and 3 bases from J, with 4 bases between. The CDR3 here is CASSRHYEQYV. The CDR3 DNA sequence: TGCGCCAGCAGCCGTCACTACGAGCAGTACGTC.

V usage is TRBV20-1 and J usage is TRBJ2-3; TRBD2 agrees at 7 bases. J lost 2 bases, V lost 6 bases, and 5 bases had no gene match. This CDR3 comprises 13 residues. The germline V gene has CDR1 DFQATT and CDR2 SNEGSKA (reference sequence). The CDR3 DNA sequence: TGCAGTGCAGCGGGGACTGCCACAGATACGCAGTATTTT. Translated: CSAAGTATDTQYF.

A remark on this clonotype: Germline is not matched at one junction end, which may reflect a read error. V and J are TRBV15 and TRBJ2-5, with D perhaps given as TRBD1 or TRBD2 (6 bases each). CDR3 length equals 15 residues. Germline V gene lookup returns CDR1 LNHNV and CDR2 YYDKDF (reference sequence). The CDR3 region is CATSEGTGAQETKYF. CDR3 DNA sequence: TGTGCCACCTCAGAGGGCACGGGGGCTCAAGAGACCAAGTACTTC.

The CDR3 sequence is CASSFRVEQPQHF. The CDR3 region has the DNA TGTGCCAGCAGTTTCAGGGTGGAGCAGCCCCAGCATTTT. V and J are TRBV12-3 or TRBV12-4 and TRBJ1-5; weak D call: TRBD1 (5 bases). V was clipped by 3 bases and J by 7 bases, with 10 bases between them. This CDR3 is 13 amino acids long.

The sample holds many counts of this clonotype. V gene TRBV7-9 combines with J gene TRBJ1-1; no definite D call. The V gene lost 1 base and the J gene lost 8 bases, with 8 bases spanning the gap. The germline V gene has CDR1 SEHNR and CDR2 FQNEAQ (reference sequence). CDR3 length: 12 amino acids. CDR3 region: CASSLVMGEAFF. The DNA for the CDR3 is TGTGCCAGCAGCTTAGTAATGGGGGAAGCTTTCTTT.

This clonotype appeared a few times. The chain combines TRBV28 with TRBJ1-2; D is undetermined. This CDR3 comprises 15 residues. Germline CDR1 MDHEN, CDR2 SYDVKM. V was pared by 7 bases and J by 7 bases, with 22 bases between. This CDR3 reads CASNQGRGSHFGYTF. The CDR3 DNA follows: TGTGCCAGCAACCAAGGAAGAGGTTCCCATTTTGGCTACACCTTC.

This clonotype showed up just a few times. This sequence joins TRBV20-1 and TRBJ2-6; D may be TRBD2 (6 bases). The germline V gene has CDR1 DFQATT and CDR2 SNEGSKA (reference sequence). The CDR3 length is 15 residues. The V end lost 2 bases, the J end lost 0 bases, and 8 bases lay between the germline ends. CDR3 in amino acids: CSARLGGSGANVLTF. The CDR3 nucleotides read TGCAGTGCTAGACTCGGGGGCTCTGGGGCCAACGTCCTGACTTTC.

The chain links TRBV2 to TRBJ2-5; no firm D call. Trimming removed 6 bases from V and 1 base from J, with 9 bases in between. CDR1 and CDR2 from the germline V gene are SNHLY and FYNNEI. The length of the CDR3 is 13 residues. CDR3 bases: TGTGCCAGCAGCCGGGCCCCCCAAGAGACCCAGTACTTC. Translation gives CASSRAPQETQYF.

This sequence joins TRBV4-2 and TRBJ2-1, with D possibly being TRBD2 (5 bases). Germline assignment: CDR1 LGHNA and CDR2 YNFKEQ. CDR3 size: 14 residues. Deletions cut 0 bases from V and 7 bases from J, with 10 bases between. The DNA of the CDR3 is TGTGCCAGCAGCCAAGAATACGGGATGAATGAGCAGTTCTTC. It specifies CASSQEYGMNEQFF.

V gene TRBV24-1 combines with J gene TRBJ2-1, with TRBD1 identical over 8 bases. Trimming removed 5 bases from V and 4 bases from J; junction bases left unmatched: 0. The CDR3 contains 13 residues. CDR1 KGHDR and CDR2 SFDVKD come from the germline V gene. The CDR3 nucleotides are TGTGCCACCAGTGGACAGGGGTACAATGAGCAGTTCTTC. Translated: CATSGQGYNEQFF.

V usage is TRBV20-1 and J usage is TRBJ1-5; TRBD1 is a possible D gene (6 bases). Germline lookup yields CDR1 DFQATT and CDR2 SNEGSKA (reference sequence). V was clipped by 2 bases and J by 7 bases, with 9 bases between them. This CDR3 comprises 12 residues. The CDR3 loop reads CSARRGRQPQHF. CDR3 DNA sequence: TGCAGTGCTAGAAGGGGGAGGCAGCCCCAGCATTTT.

The chain is built from TRBV5-6 and TRBJ2-1, with D possibly called TRBD1 or TRBD2 (5 bases each). Germline CDR1 SGHDT, CDR2 YYEEEE. The CDR3 is 12 residues long. V lost 2 bases and J lost 14, with 14 bases in between. The CDR3 region is CASSLRGPREFF. DNA of the CDR3: TGTGCCAGCAGCTTACGGGGCCCTAGGGAGTTCTTC.

There are a few counts of this clonotype. The chain has TRBV7-9 and TRBJ1-2; no reliable D call. There are 12 residues in the CDR3. Trimming shortened V by 4 bases and J by 7 bases, and 10 bases separated the two germline ends. CDR1 SEHNR and CDR2 FQNEAQ come from the germline V gene (reference sequence). CDR3 DNA sequence: TGTGCCAGCAGCTCCGGTCCAGGTGGCTACACCTTC. Its translation: CASSSGPGGYTF.

This chain links TRBV5-1 with TRBJ2-1, with TRBD2 identical over 8 bases. The CDR3 has 14 amino acids. Germline V gives CDR1 SGHRS, CDR2 YFSETQ. Unmatched junction bases numbered 10, after V lost 4 bases and J lost 10 bases. DNA for the CDR3: TGCGCCAGCAGCGCACGGGGGGGGGGCCGGGAGCAGTTCTTC. Translation gives CASSARGGGREQFF.

This clonotype was observed a handful of times. The chain employs TRBV5-1 and TRBJ1-5, with D possibly TRBD1 on 5 matching bases. This CDR3 region has 14 residues. The V gene lost 0 bases and the J gene lost 5 bases, with 9 bases spanning the gap. Germline CDR1 reads SGHRS; CDR2 reads YFSETQ. The CDR3 region has the DNA TGCGCCAGCAGCTTGGGGGACTTAGATCAGCCCCAGCATTTT. It is translated as CASSLGDLDQPQHF.

This clonotype was picked up a small number of times. This chain joins TRBV29-1 and TRBJ2-1; D gene ambiguous. CDR3 length: 10 residues. Germline CDR1 SQVTM, CDR2 ANQGSEA. Between the trimmed V and J ends, which lost 4 bases and 6 bases, there was a span of 4 bases. The CDR3 sequence: CSVGVNEQFF. The CDR3 DNA reads TGCAGCGTTGGGGTCAATGAGCAGTTCTTC.

V gene TRBV6-5 combines with J gene TRBJ1-6, with D possibly matching TRBD1 (6 bases). From germline, CDR1 is MNHEY and CDR2 SVGAGI. V was clipped by 6 bases and J by 5 bases, with 14 bases between them. The length of the CDR3 is 15 residues. In DNA, the CDR3 is TGTGCCAGCAGATGGCTGGGGGCAAATAATTCACCCCTCCACTTT. It codes for CASRWLGANNSPLHF.

CDR3 amino acids: CATRSDRQGQAFF. The CDR3 bases are TGTGCCACCCGATCCGATCGACAGGGGCAAGCTTTCTTT. The rearrangement uses TRBV15 and TRBJ1-1, with 8 bases that match TRBD1. With V trimmed by 8 bases and J by 9 bases, 11 bases remained unmatched. CDR3 length equals 13 residues. Germline values: CDR1 LNHNV, CDR2 YYDKDF (reference sequence).

J is TRBJ2-2 and V is TRBV6-4; D call uncertain. Between the trimmed V and J ends, which lost 5 bases and 4 bases, there was a span of 8 bases. This CDR3 contains 13 residues. Germline CDR1 is MRHNA and CDR2 is SNTAGT. The CDR3, as DNA: TGTGCCAGCAGTCACACCAGCACCGGGGAGCTGTTTTTT. The encoded protein is CASSHTSTGELFF.

This clonotype was recorded once. This chain links TRBV2 with TRBJ2-1, with D perhaps assigned TRBD1 or TRBD2 (6 bases each). With 8 bases removed from V and 2 bases from J, the gap between germline ends came to 25 bases. CDR1 and CDR2 (germline): SNHLY, FYNNEI. The CDR3 covers 18 residues. The DNA of the CDR3 is TGTGCCAGCCGAAAGGGGGGACCCCAACTTCGCGCCTACAATGAGCAGTTCTTC. This sequence encodes CASRKGGPQLRAYNEQFF.

The V call is TRBV4-2, the J call TRBJ1-3; D is uncertain. This CDR3 is built from 17 residues. The V end was cut by 0 bases, the J end by 4 bases, with 16 bases between. In germline, CDR1 is LGHNA, CDR2 YNFKEQ. The CDR3 reads CASSQEWGAAGGNTIYF. The CDR3 DNA is TGTGCCAGCAGCCAAGAGTGGGGAGCCGCGGGGGGAAACACCATATATTTT.

The chain employs TRBV6-2 or TRBV6-3 and TRBJ2-3, with D perhaps given as TRBD1 or TRBD2 (5 bases each). The CDR3 sequence is 14 residues long. Germline V CDR1 and CDR2: MNHEY, SVGEGT. V was trimmed by 2 bases and J by 6 bases, leaving 12 bases between them. The CDR3 sequence is CASSYPQGADTQYF. CDR3 nucleotide sequence: TGTGCCAGCAGTTACCCTCAGGGAGCGGATACGCAGTATTTT.

The rearrangement uses TRBV5-4 and TRBJ1-2; D unclear. The CDR3 extends over 14 amino acids. Deletions cut 6 bases from V and 4 bases from J, with 16 bases between. Germline CDR1 and CDR2: SGHNT and YYREEE (reference sequence). CDR3 bases: TGTGCCAGCAACTCAGACCCTTCTGGCTATGGCTACACCTTC. Translated, it gives CASNSDPSGYGYTF.

This clonotype was detected ten times or more. The V call is TRBV7-2, the J call TRBJ2-5; D remains unclear. V lost 8 bases and J 0 bases, leaving 7 bases between the germline ends. Germline CDR1 and CDR2: SGHTA and FQGNSA. This CDR3 is 12 amino acids long. CDR3 bases: TGTGCCAGCGGAAGGTACCAAGAGACCCAGTACTTC. Translation gives CASGRYQETQYF.

Ten or more counts support this clonotype. The V and J genes are TRBV18 and TRBJ1-1, with D maybe TRBD1 (5 bases). This CDR3 is 21 amino acids long. Germline V CDR1 and CDR2: KGHSH, LQKENI. Trimming took off 1 base at V and 0 bases at J, with 27 bases between the two ends. The CDR3 is CASSPRASRSGQGNMNTEAFF. DNA of the CDR3: TGTGCCAGCTCACCACGCGCAAGTCGTTCGGGGCAGGGAAATATGAACACTGAAGCTTTCTTT.

This CDR3 reads CSARWRDRGLVLTF. The CDR3 DNA reads TGCAGTGCTAGATGGAGGGACAGGGGGCTCGTCCTGACTTTC. This chain joins TRBV20-1 and TRBJ2-6; 12 nucleotides agree with TRBD1. The CDR3 runs to 14 residues. Losses at the gene ends were 2 bases for V and 12 bases for J; bases not matched to a gene: 5. The germline gives CDR1 DFQATT, CDR2 SNEGSKA (reference sequence).

Only a few counts were recorded for this clonotype. V gene TRBV5-1 combines with J gene TRBJ1-4, with 8 bases identical to TRBD1. The germline CDR1 and CDR2 sequences are SGHRS and YFSETQ. The CDR3 is made up of 15 amino acids. The V and J ends lost 3 bases and 6 bases, in that order; junction bases with no gene match: 7. The CDR3 nucleotides are TGCGCCAGCAGCTGGACGCGGGGACAGGATGAAAAACTGTTTTTT. Its protein is CASSWTRGQDEKLFF. The whole variable domain, filled in from reference TRBV5-1 and TRBJ1-4, reads KAGVTQTPRYLIKTRGQQVTLSCSPISGHRSVSWYQQTPGQGLQFLFEYFSETQRNKGNFPGRFSGRQFSNSRSEMNVSTLELGDSALYLCASSWTRGQDEKLFFGSGTQLSVL.

V usage is TRBV12-3 or TRBV12-4 and J usage is TRBJ2-5; maybe TRBD2 (5 bases). This CDR3 region has 13 residues. V lost 6 bases and J lost 5, with 13 bases in between. CDR3 in amino acids: CASSSSGVETQYF. CDR3 bases: TGTGCCAGCAGCTCCAGCGGAGTCGAGACCCAGTACTTC.

This clonotype was found many times. This chain uses TRBV6-5 with TRBJ2-3; 9 bases line up with TRBD1. The CDR3 is 15 amino acids. The germline gives CDR1 MNHEY, CDR2 SVGAGI. J was trimmed by 1 base and V by 4 bases; bases with no gene match: 3. CDR3 bases: TGTGCCAGCAGTTCCAGGACAGGGGGCACAGATACGCAGTATTTT. Protein sequence: CASSSRTGGTDTQYF.

In its sample, this clonotype was seen a few times. The chain links TRBV7-8 to TRBJ2-3; D perhaps matches TRBD2 (6 bases). With 3 bases removed from V and 1 base from J, the gap between germline ends came to 17 bases. This CDR3 is built from 17 residues. CDR1 is SGHVS, CDR2 FQNEAQ, per germline. This CDR3 reads CASSFGAGRLGTDTQYF. Written as DNA, the CDR3 is TGTGCCAGCAGCTTTGGTGCGGGGAGGTTGGGCACAGATACGCAGTATTTT.